A selection of T cell receptor beta chains follows, all from one sample in a study of blood T cell repertoires in COVID-19. Clones were sequenced by immunoSEQ multiplex PCR, and TCRdb holds only the in-frame ones, with some missing. The sample contains about 250,000 clones, approximately 83% of which appear only once. The sample taken for sequencing was PBMCs or T cells enriched from blood (not recorded which). These receptors were obtained from a woman aged 30 to 39 who had recovered from COVID-19. Each CDR3 is given with its conserved first and last residue. Clone size is given for some rows only: seen once, a few or many times, or a class if the clone is expanded.

v_call: TRBV27
clone_size: .
cdr3_length: 17
cdr3_aa: CASSFMGQGIYNSPLHF

v_call: TRBV6-1
clone_size: .
cdr3_length: 15
cdr3_aa: CASSELTGSLYEQYF

v_call: TRBV10-3
clone_size: .
cdr3_length: 14
cdr3_aa: CAITGVPSGNTIYF

v_call: TRBV6-6
clone_size: .
cdr3_length: 19
cdr3_aa: CASSFRGTSGPRSTDTQYF

v_call: TRBV29-1
clone_size: .
cdr3_length: 14
cdr3_aa: CSVQTSGFTDTQYF

v_call: TRBV28
clone_size: .
cdr3_length: 15
cdr3_aa: CASSPRGDGFRPQHF

v_call: TRBV13
clone_size: .
cdr3_length: 15
cdr3_aa: CASSLVPAGNTEAFF

v_call: TRBV5-6
clone_size: .
cdr3_length: 13
cdr3_aa: CASSLMTGTEAFF

v_call: TRBV30
clone_size: .
cdr3_length: 14
cdr3_aa: CAWSAYRGGTEAFF

v_call: TRBV13
clone_size: .
cdr3_length: 14
cdr3_aa: CASSAGQRYNEQFF

v_call: TRBV6-4
clone_size: .
cdr3_length: 14
cdr3_aa: CASSSSRDSYGYTF

v_call: TRBV5-1
clone_size: .
cdr3_length: 16
cdr3_aa: CASSLAGRASTDTQYF

v_call: TRBV4-2
clone_size: .
cdr3_length: 15
cdr3_aa: CASSQDPQGHEPQHF

v_call: TRBV11-2
clone_size: .
cdr3_length: 13
cdr3_aa: CASSLDKGQPQHF

v_call: TRBV7-9
clone_size: .
cdr3_length: 16
cdr3_aa: CASSLKVAGLNTEAFF

v_call: TRBV7-9
clone_size: few
cdr3_length: 17
cdr3_aa: CASSDRWDRGTGNTIYF

v_call: TRBV4-1
clone_size: few
cdr3_length: 12
cdr3_aa: CASSTVGDEQYF

v_call: TRBV2
clone_size: .
cdr3_length: 17
cdr3_aa: CASSGWGTGAQEYGYTF

v_call: TRBV4-2
clone_size: .
cdr3_length: 15
cdr3_aa: CASSQGSIGTDTQYF

v_call: TRBV6-4
clone_size: once
cdr3_length: 13
cdr3_aa: CASSGDRGRGYTF

v_call: TRBV11-2
clone_size: .
cdr3_length: 13
cdr3_aa: CASSLEGRGEQYF

v_call: TRBV30
clone_size: .
cdr3_length: 13
cdr3_aa: CAWSYRGNTEAFF

v_call: TRBV7-2
clone_size: .
cdr3_length: 16
cdr3_aa: CASSLAAGTGGYIQYF

v_call: TRBV15
clone_size: .
cdr3_length: 15
cdr3_aa: CATSSDISEHNEQFF

v_call: TRBV30
clone_size: .
cdr3_length: 16
cdr3_aa: CAWRPRLAGAYNEQFF

v_call: TRBV6-5
clone_size: .
cdr3_length: 15
cdr3_aa: CASSLERGLGNTIYF